These 6 T cell receptor beta chains share one sample of origin, sequenced in a study of blood T cell repertoires in COVID-19. Profiled with immunoSEQ multiplex PCR; TCRdb holds only in-frame clones, not every one. Among some 42,000 clones, 60% to 80% were seen once, and the ten largest hold 25% to 30%. Sample: peripheral blood. The receptors shown here come from a woman aged 70-85 years with acute or convalescent COVID-19.

The rearrangement links TRBV10-1 to TRBJ2-2, with 12 bases lining up with TRBD1. After removal of 5 bases from V and 6 bases from J, the junction contained 4 bases not matched to a gene. The germline V gene has CDR1 WNHNN and CDR2 SYGVQD (reference sequence). The CDR3 covers 15 residues. CDR3 nucleotide sequence: TGCGCCAGCAGTCGGGACAGGGGGCTACCCGGGGAGCTGTTTTTT. It specifies CASSRDRGLPGELFF.

The chain has TRBV7-2 and TRBJ1-6, with D maybe TRBD1 (6 bases). Trimming removed 7 bases at V and 0 bases at J, with 10 bases between. The V gene's germline CDR1 is SGHTA and CDR2 FQGNSA. The CDR3 extends over 15 amino acids. Written as DNA, the CDR3 is TGTGCCAGCACCCAGGGGAGCTCCTATAATTCACCCCTCCACTTT. This gives the protein CASTQGSSYNSPLHF.

The rearrangement joins TRBV11-3 to TRBJ2-2; tentative D call: TRBD1 (6 bases). Trimming removed 6 bases from V and 0 bases from J, with 8 bases in between. This CDR3 has 14 amino acids. CDR1 and CDR2 from the germline V gene are SGHNT and YENEEA. CDR3 loop: CASRDRPNTGELFF. The DNA of the CDR3 is TGTGCCAGCAGGGACAGACCGAACACCGGGGAGCTGTTTTTT.

This clone was picked up a small number of times. J is TRBJ1-2 and V is TRBV28; 12 bases are a match to TRBD1. Germline assignment: CDR1 MDHEN and CDR2 SYDVKM. The CDR3 contains 14 residues. Trimming cost V 4 bases and J 7 bases; bases outside gene matches: 4. The CDR3 loop reads CASSSGTGGVGYTF. Written as DNA, the CDR3 is TGTGCCAGCAGTTCCGGGACAGGGGGCGTTGGCTACACCTTC.

Here the CDR3 DNA reads TGTGCCAGCAGCCAAGATAGTAGTAGCGGGAGGGCCCTATACACCTACGAGCAGTACTTC. Translating it yields CASSQDSSSGRALYTYEQYF. The V call is TRBV4-2, the J call TRBJ2-7, with 11 bases fitting TRBD2. Germline CDR1 and CDR2: LGHNA and YNFKEQ. V gave up 0 bases and J gave up 2 bases; unmatched junction bases: 15. The CDR3 length is 20 residues.

The V and J genes are TRBV6-2 or TRBV6-3 and TRBJ2-1; TRBD2 agrees at 13 bases. The CDR3 is 16 residues long. The J segment lost 7 bases and the V segment lost 2 bases, leaving 5 bases of the junction unmatched. CDR1 and CDR2 from the germline V gene are MNHEY and SVGEGT. DNA of the CDR3: TGTGCCAGCAGTTACCCCGGGACTAGCGGGAAAAATGAGCAGTTCTTC. Translating it yields CASSYPGTSGKNEQFF.